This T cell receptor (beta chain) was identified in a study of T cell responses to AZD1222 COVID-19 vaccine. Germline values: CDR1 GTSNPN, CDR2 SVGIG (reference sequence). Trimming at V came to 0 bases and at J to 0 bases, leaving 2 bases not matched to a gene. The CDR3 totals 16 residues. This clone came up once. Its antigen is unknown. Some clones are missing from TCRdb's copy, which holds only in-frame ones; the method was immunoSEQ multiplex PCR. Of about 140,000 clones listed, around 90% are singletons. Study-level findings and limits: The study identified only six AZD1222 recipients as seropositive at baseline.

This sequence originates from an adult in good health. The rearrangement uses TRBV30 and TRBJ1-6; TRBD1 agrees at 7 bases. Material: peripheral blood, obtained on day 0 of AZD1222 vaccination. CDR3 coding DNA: TGTGCCTGGAGTGTACAGGGGTACTCCTATAATTCACCCCTCCACTTT. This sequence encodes CAWSVQGYSYNSPLHF.